These 14 T cell receptor beta chains originate from one sample sequenced in a study of glioma-infiltrating T cells. The iRepertoire nested amplicon-rescue multiplex PCR amplified TCR alpha and beta CDR3s from RNA. TCRdb recomputed calls from the multiplex PCR reads with MiXCR, one row per CDR3 protein. The repertoire holds roughly 200,000 distinct CDR3 sequences, with 30% to 40% as singletons. The sample consisted of glioma tissue, nonneoplastic brain tissue, or PBMCs (not recorded which). Source of these receptors: a human donor with low-grade glioma or glioblastoma, undergoing nonglioma brain surgery, or in good health (not recorded which).

The J gene is TRBJ2-7, the V gene TRBV20-1; 7 bases match TRBD1. The CDR3 loop spans 13 amino acids. The germline V gene encodes CDR1 DFQATT and CDR2 SNEGSKA (reference sequence). The CDR3: CIFRDSVFREQYF. The DNA of the CDR3 is TGCATTTTCAGGGACAGTGTGTTTCGCGAGCAGTACTTC.

Concerning this clonotype itself: A read error may produce the germline difference seen at one junction end. V gene TRBV7-7 combines with J gene TRBJ2-1; 9 bases match TRBD2. The CDR3 has 17 residues. In germline, CDR1 is SSHAT, CDR2 FNYEAQ (reference sequence). The CDR3 loop is CASSLFSGRVSYKEQFF. The CDR3 region has the DNA TGTGCTAGCAGCCTTTTTAGCGGGAGAGTCTCCTACAAGGAGCAGTTCTTC.

The chain couples TRBV5-1 to TRBJ1-6; 7 nucleotides align to TRBD1. The CDR3 runs 17 residues. Germline V lookup: CDR1 SGHRS, CDR2 YFSETQ. The junction had 13 bases not matched to a gene; V was cut back by 0 bases and J by 10 bases. CDR3 nucleotides: TGCGCCAGCAGCTTGGATGGGACAGCGGCCGAAGGCTCACCCCTCCACTTT. This sequence encodes CASSLDGTAAEGSPLHF. The entire variable domain, with the rest obtained from reference TRBV5-1 and TRBJ1-6, is as follows: KAGVTQTPRYLIKTRGQQVTLSCSPISGHRSVSWYQQTPGQGLQFLFEYFSETQRNKGNFPGRFSGRQFSNSRSEMNVSTLELGDSALYLCASSLDGTAAEGSPLHFGNGTRLTVT.

With respect to this clonotype: A much more abundant neighbour one base away suggests this may be a read error. The rearrangement links TRBV7-2 to TRBJ2-7; D remains unclear. Looked up from germline, CDR1 is SGHTA and CDR2 is FQGNSA. The length of the CDR3 is 13 residues. V dropped 8 bases and J dropped 0 bases, with 11 bases sitting between them. The CDR3 region is CASGKGASYEQYF. CDR3 nucleotide sequence: TGTGCCAGCGGAAAAGGAGCCTCCTACGAGCAGTACTTC.

This clonotype was recorded at least ten times. V gene TRBV6-2 or TRBV6-3 combines with J gene TRBJ1-1; possibly TRBD1 for D (5 bases). The germline gives CDR1 MNHEY, CDR2 SVGEGT. The CDR3 is 15 residues long. The V end was cut by 4 bases, the J end by 2 bases, with 14 bases between. CDR3 sequence (DNA): TGTGCCAGCAGTTCGCGACAGACCTTAAACACTGAAGCTTTCTTT. Its translation: CASSSRQTLNTEAFF.

Comment on this clonotype: This may arise from a read error, as a much more abundant clone is one base away. The J gene is TRBJ2-1, the V gene TRBV19; no clear D. V was cut by 6 bases and J by 7 bases, with 10 bases left in between. The V gene's germline CDR1 is LNHDA and CDR2 SQIVND (reference sequence). There are 12 residues in the CDR3. CDR3 in DNA: TGTGCCAGTAGCCAGTGCGAGAATGAGCAGTTCTTC. It translates to CASSQCENEQFF.

As concerns this clonotype: A much larger clone lies a single base off, so this may be a read error. The chain carries TRBV4-1 and TRBJ1-5; no clear D gene. The germline CDR1 and CDR2 sequences are MGHRA and YSYEKL. V lost 0 bases and J lost 7, with 16 bases in between. CDR3 length equals 16 residues. The CDR3 spells CASSQEPERPIQPQHF. DNA of the CDR3: TGCGCCAGCAGCCAAGAACCGGAAAGGCCGATCCAGCCCCAGCATTTT.

The chain recombines TRBV11-2 with TRBJ1-2; TRBD1 might be the D (6 bases). CDR3 size: 16 residues. CDR1 and CDR2 from the germline V gene are SGHAT and FQNNGV. V shed 0 bases and J shed 5 bases, with 16 bases lying between them. CDR3 coding DNA: TGTGCCAGCAGCTTAGAACGTGGGGGGGGCGATTATGGCTACACCTTC. Encoded protein: CASSLERGGGDYGYTF.

A remark on this clonotype: This CDR3 fails to terminate in the conserved phenylalanine or tryptophan, so it likely reflects a read error. It is unclear where the CDR3 begins or ends on the DNA, so no DNA is shown, and the CDR3 is as TCRdb lists it. This sequence joins TRBV6-2 or TRBV6-3 and TRBJ2-5; whether TRBD1, the table's D call, matches the DNA was not checked. The CDR3 spans 14 amino acids, including both terminal residues. CDR1 and CDR2 (germline): MNHEY, SVGEGT. The CDR3 spells CARSLQGGGETQSV.

Many counts were recorded for this clonotype. A much larger clone lies a single base off, so this may be a read error. CDR3 sequence (DNA): TGTGCCAGCAGTTCCGGCAGGTGGAACACTGAAGCTTTCTTT. This encodes CASSSGRWNTEAFF. The genes are TRBV27 and TRBJ1-1; unclear D gene. Germline values: CDR1 MNHEY, CDR2 SMNVEV (reference sequence). The CDR3 sequence is 14 residues long. Trimming stripped 4 bases from V and 1 base from J, with 10 bases between.

The table lists this clonotype with many counts. The chain carries TRBV7-8 and TRBJ2-3; D possibly matches TRBD1 or TRBD2 (5 bases each). The CDR3 covers 15 residues. The germline V gene encodes CDR1 SGHVS and CDR2 FQNEAQ. Trimming left V 8 bases short and J 10 bases short, with 25 bases between. The CDR3 reads CASVLEWGSLAPQYF. Written as DNA, the CDR3 is TGTGCCAGCGTCCTAGAGTGGGGGAGTTTGGCTCCGCAGTATTTT.

The table lists this clonotype with many counts. This sequence joins TRBV11-2 and TRBJ2-3; D may be TRBD2 (6 bases). Germline V CDR1 and CDR2: SGHAT, FQNNGV. This CDR3 contains 16 residues. V dropped 4 bases and J dropped 1 base, with 15 bases sitting between them. The CDR3 DNA reads TGTGCCAGCAGCTGGACCGGGAGAGGAGGCACAGATACGCAGTATTTT. This translates into CASSWTGRGGTDTQYF.

V and J are TRBV11-2 and TRBJ1-1; no reliable D call. The germline gives CDR1 SGHAT, CDR2 FQNNGV. The length of the CDR3 is 16 residues. Trimming took off 4 bases at V and 0 bases at J, with 15 bases between the two ends. The CDR3 protein is CASSWISVAVNTEAFF. The CDR3 nucleotides read TGTGCCAGCAGCTGGATTAGCGTTGCGGTGAACACTGAAGCTTTCTTT.

This clonotype appeared a few times. The CDR3 sequence is CASSLRQGATGELFF. Written as DNA, the CDR3 is TGTGCCAGCAGCCTACGACAGGGGGCCACCGGGGAGCTGTTTTTT. This chain joins TRBV7-9 and TRBJ2-2; TRBD1 matches 10 bases. CDR3 length equals 15 residues. CDR1 and CDR2 from the germline V gene are SEHNR and FQNEAQ (reference sequence). V gave up 5 bases and J gave up 4 bases; unmatched junction bases: 4.